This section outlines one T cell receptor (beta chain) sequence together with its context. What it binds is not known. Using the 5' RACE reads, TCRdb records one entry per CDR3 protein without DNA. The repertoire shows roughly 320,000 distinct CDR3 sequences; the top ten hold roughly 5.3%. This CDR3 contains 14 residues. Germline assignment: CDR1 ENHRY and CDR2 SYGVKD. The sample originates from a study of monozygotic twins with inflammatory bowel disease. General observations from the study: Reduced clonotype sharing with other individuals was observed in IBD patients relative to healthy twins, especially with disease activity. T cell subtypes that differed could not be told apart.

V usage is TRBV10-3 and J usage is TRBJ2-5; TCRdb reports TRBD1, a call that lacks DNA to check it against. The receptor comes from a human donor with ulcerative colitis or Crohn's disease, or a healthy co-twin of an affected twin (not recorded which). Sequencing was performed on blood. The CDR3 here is CAIGGQGDFKTQYF.